This T cell receptor beta chain was recovered during a study of blood T cell repertoires in COVID-19. Study at large: Some COVID-19 samples were acute and others convalescent; all came from the United States, Italy and Spain. From T cells, B-cell-depleted T cells, or PBMCs came the material, which was cDNA or gDNA.

Per the authors' pipeline: Estimated nucleated cell counts came from reference gene primer amplification. Sequenced by immunoSEQ multiplex PCR; TCRdb stores in-frame clones only, minus some. V, J and clone size reflect that table, while D and trimming were determined from the DNA. This table has some 270,000 clones, roughly 89% appearing once. The germline V and J ends were trimmed by 1 base and 6 bases, with 10 bases remaining between them. Germline assignment: CDR1 LGHDT and CDR2 YNNKEL (reference sequence). The CDR3 length is 14 residues. The sequence was obtained from a man aged 30 to 45 with acute or convalescent COVID-19. Sequencing used peripheral blood. The chain joins TRBV3-1 (or the pseudogene TRBV3-2) to TRBJ1-5; D ambiguous. This chain's CDR3 is CASSQARVGQPQHF. CDR3 bases: TGTGCCAGCAGCCAAGCGAGGGTTGGTCAGCCCCAGCATTTT.